These T cell receptor beta chains were read from a single sample in a study of shared clonotypes between healthy human individuals. The repertoire was sequenced with immunoSEQ multiplex PCR; TCRdb's copy has only in-frame clones and lacks some. The top ten clones hold around 0.25% of a sample with about 800,000 clones, about 96% of them seen once. Sequenced input: naive CD8+ T cells sorted from blood. Receptors originate from a man aged 25-45 years in good health. Each CDR3 is given with its conserved first and last residue. D genes are given only for firm matches. For some rows the clone size is stated as once, few or many, or as a class when expanded; others skip it.

J	D	size	V	DNA	CDR3
TRBJ2-1	NA	NA	TRBV19	TGTGCCAGTAGTATAACGGCAGGTGGGGGCAATGAGCAGTTCTTC	CASSITAGGGNEQFF
TRBJ2-1	TRBD2	NA	TRBV11-3	TGTGCCAGCAGCTTTGGGGCGGGAGAGGGTAATGAGCAGTTCTTC	CASSFGAGEGNEQFF
TRBJ2-1	NA	NA	TRBV7-9	TGTGCCAGCAGCTTAGGTAACCTTCAAGCGCGCTCCTACAATGAGCAGTTCTTC	CASSLGNLQARSYNEQFF
TRBJ1-2	TRBD1	NA	TRBV27	TGTGCCAGCAGTTTCGGAGGGACAGTAACCTTC	CASSFGGTVTF
TRBJ1-5	TRBD1	NA	TRBV28	TGTGCCAGCAGCCTAGGGACAGTAAACAATCAGCCCCAGCATTTT	CASSLGTVNNQPQHF
TRBJ2-7	TRBD2	NA	TRBV27	TGTGCCAGCAGTCTTGGGACTAGCGGGTCCTCCTACGAGCAGTACTTC	CASSLGTSGSSYEQYF
TRBJ2-3	TRBD2	NA	TRBV9	TGTGCCAGCAGCGTAGCGGGGGGTGGCACAGATACGCAGTATTTT	CASSVAGGGTDTQYF
TRBJ2-5	NA	NA	TRBV14	TGTGCCAGCAGCCGAGCCCTGACAGGCAGGGAGACCCAGTACTTC	CASSRALTGRETQYF
TRBJ1-3	NA	NA	TRBV4-1	TGCGCCAGCAGCCAAGGGGGATTCTCTGGAAACACCATATATTTT	CASSQGGFSGNTIYF
TRBJ1-1	NA	NA	TRBV2	TGTGCCAGCAGTGAAGCGCTTATGGGGGGGCGCTTGTTTGAAGCTTTCTTT	CASSEALMGGRLFEAFF
TRBJ2-7	NA	NA	TRBV27	TGTGCCAGCAGTTTATCTGACTCCTACGAGCAGTACTTC	CASSLSDSYEQYF
TRBJ1-2	NA	NA	TRBV15	TGTGCCACCAGCAGACGAAGGGGGGGAAACTATGGCTACACCTTC	CATSRRRGGNYGYTF
TRBJ2-7	TRBD1	NA	TRBV15	TGTGCCACCAGTTACACCGGGACAGCCTACGAGCAGTACTTC	CATSYTGTAYEQYF
TRBJ1-1	NA	NA	TRBV4-1	TGCGCCAGCAGCCAAACACCAATGAACACTGAAGCTTTCTTT	CASSQTPMNTEAFF
TRBJ1-1	NA	NA	TRBV27	TGTGCCAGCAGTTTAGGGGGGGGGATGAACACTGAAGCTTTCTTT	CASSLGGGMNTEAFF
TRBJ1-2	NA	NA	TRBV5-1	TGCGCCAGCAGCTTGGAGCGGACCCCTGACTATGGCTACACCTTC	CASSLERTPDYGYTF
TRBJ2-7	TRBD1	NA	TRBV14	TGTGCCAGCAGCCAGACCGGGACAGGGTTTTCCTACGAGCAGTACTTC	CASSQTGTGFSYEQYF
TRBJ2-3	NA	NA	TRBV13	TGTGCCAGCAGCTTACGTGGCGGGAACTACGCAGATACGCAGTATTTT	CASSLRGGNYADTQYF
TRBJ2-2	NA	once	TRBV7-9	TGTGCCAGCAGCTTAACATCAGGGTACACCGGGGAGCTGTTTTTT	CASSLTSGYTGELFF
TRBJ2-1	NA	NA	TRBV7-6	TGTGCCAGCAGCCCTCCCCTAGAGGTGGGCGACCACAATGAGCAGTTCTTC	CASSPPLEVGDHNEQFF
TRBJ1-1	NA	NA	TRBV14	TGTGCCAGCAGCCTCCTGGGACAGAACACTGAAGCTTTCTTT	CASSLLGQNTEAFF
TRBJ2-5	TRBD1	NA	TRBV5-1	TGCGCCAGCAGCTTGGCGACAGGGTTAGAGACCCAGTACTTC	CASSLATGLETQYF
TRBJ2-1	NA	NA	TRBV5-4	TGTGCCAGCAGCTTGATAGTGGGGGCCTCCTACAATGAGCAGTTCTTC	CASSLIVGASYNEQFF
TRBJ2-7	NA	NA	TRBV10-2	TGCGCCAGCAGTGAGGGACGAAGCTCCTACGAGCAGTACTTC	CASSEGRSSYEQYF
TRBJ2-1	TRBD1	NA	TRBV27	TGTGCCAGCAGTAGGAGGACAGGGGGAAATGAGCAGTTCTTC	CASSRRTGGNEQFF
TRBJ2-1	TRBD2	NA	TRBV7-9	TGTGCCAGCAGCTTAGTGGCCGGCGGGAGGGCCCTCTACAATGAGCAGTTCTTC	CASSLVAGGRALYNEQFF
TRBJ2-7	NA	NA	TRBV7-9	TGTGCCAGCAGCCCAATAGCTCCCGAGCAGTACTTC	CASSPIAPEQYF
TRBJ1-2	NA	NA	TRBV25-1	TGTGCCAGCAGTGGAGGGACCGGCTACACCTTC	CASSGGTGYTF
TRBJ2-7	NA	NA	TRBV7-2	TGTGCCAGCAGCTTACTTGAAACATACGAGCAGTACTTC	CASSLLETYEQYF
TRBJ2-7	NA	NA	TRBV28	TGTGCCTCGGCAAACCCACCCCCTTACGAGCAGTACTTC	CASANPPPYEQYF
TRBJ1-1	NA	NA	TRBV27	TGTGCCAGCAGTGAATTCCCTACGACATCGGAGAACACTGAAGCTTTCTTT	CASSEFPTTSENTEAFF
TRBJ2-7	TRBD2	NA	TRBV2	TGTGCCAGCAGTGAAGAGGCTAGCGGGAGGTACGAGCAGTACTTC	CASSEEASGRYEQYF
TRBJ2-7	TRBD1	NA	TRBV7-9	TGTGCCAGCAGCTTTGACGAGACAGGGGGAACCTACGAGCAGTACTTC	CASSFDETGGTYEQYF
TRBJ2-2	NA	NA	TRBV30	TGTGCCTGGAGTGAAGGGGGCACCGGGGAGCTGTTTTTT	CAWSEGGTGELFF
TRBJ2-7	TRBD2	once	TRBV29-1	TGCAGCGTCCGACTAGCGGGAGAGAGCTCCTACGAGCAGTACTTC	CSVRLAGESSYEQYF
TRBJ2-1	NA	NA	TRBV6-5	TGTGCCAGCAGTGGAGCCCATTTGGGCAATGAGCAGTTCTTC	CASSGAHLGNEQFF
TRBJ1-1	NA	NA	TRBV7-6	TGTGCCAGCAGCACCCCCGGGGATAGCACTGAAGCTTTCTTT	CASSTPGDSTEAFF
TRBJ2-2	TRBD1	NA	TRBV28	TGTGCCAGCAGTCACAGGGGTTGGGCCGGGGAGCTGTTTTTT	CASSHRGWAGELFF
TRBJ2-1	TRBD2	NA	TRBV7-3	TGTGCCAGCAGCCTAGGGGGCGGGAGGGCCCCCTCCTACAATGAGCAGTTCTTC	CASSLGGGRAPSYNEQFF
TRBJ2-7	TRBD2	NA	TRBV19	TGTGCCAGTAGTATGGGACTAGCGGACTACGAGCAGTACTTC	CASSMGLADYEQYF
TRBJ1-2	NA	NA	TRBV11-3	TGTGCCAGCAGCTTAGATAGCTATGGCTACACCTTC	CASSLDSYGYTF
TRBJ2-5	NA	NA	TRBV6-6	TGTGCCAGCAGTCGCTCGGTTGATCCTGCTGAAGAGACCCAGTACTTC	CASSRSVDPAEETQYF
TRBJ2-7	NA	NA	TRBV6-5	TGTGCCAGCAGTTACTATGGATCAACATACTACGAGCAGTACTTC	CASSYYGSTYYEQYF
TRBJ1-2	TRBD1	once	TRBV29-1	TGCAGCGCCGACAGGGGAAATAACTATGGCTACACCTTC	CSADRGNNYGYTF
TRBJ2-4	NA	few	TRBV5-1	TGCGCCAGCAGCCACGGGGTAGCGGTAGCCAAAAACATTCAGTACTTC	CASSHGVAVAKNIQYF
TRBJ2-7	TRBD2	NA	TRBV6-5	TGTGCCAGCAGTGACGGACTAGCCCGCGACGAGCAGTACTTC	CASSDGLARDEQYF
TRBJ1-2	NA	NA	TRBV9	TGTGCCAGCAGCGTGGAGGAGGAGGGATATGGCTACACCTTC	CASSVEEEGYGYTF
TRBJ2-7	NA	NA	TRBV27	TGTGCCAGCAGTCTAGACCCTGCCTCCTACGAGCAGTACTTC	CASSLDPASYEQYF
TRBJ2-7	NA	NA	TRBV7-9	TGTGCCAGCAGCTCCACCTACGAGCAGTACTTC	CASSSTYEQYF
TRBJ2-4	NA	NA	TRBV2	TGTGCCAGCAGTGAAGCGCTCTCCTGGACGGCCAACGGGAACATTCAGTACTTC	CASSEALSWTANGNIQYF
TRBJ1-5	NA	once	TRBV27	TGTGCCAGCAGTTTCTCGGGGGATCAGCCCCAGCATTTT	CASSFSGDQPQHF
TRBJ1-4	NA	NA	TRBV6-6	TGTGCCAGCAGTAATCCAGGGAGTGAAAAACTGTTTTTT	CASSNPGSEKLFF
TRBJ2-1	NA	NA	TRBV9	TGTGCCAGCAGCCAGGGCCACAATGAGCAGTTCTTC	CASSQGHNEQFF
TRBJ2-1	NA	NA	TRBV7-7	TGTGCCAGCAGCCCAGCCTTGGGGCCTGAGCAGTTCTTC	CASSPALGPEQFF